This T cell receptor (beta chain) comes out of a study of sequential checkpoint blockade in melanoma. Treatment specified: randomized to nivolumab then ipilimumab (arm A) or the reverse (arm B). Sorted cells were live CD3+CD8+, lacking CD19 and CD56, from PBMCs. Clones were sequenced by immunoSEQ multiplex PCR, and TCRdb holds only the in-frame ones, with some missing. The sample has some 35,000 clones, about 88% seen once. CDR1 is SNHLY, CDR2 FYNNEI, per germline. CDR3 size: 15 residues. V lost 4 bases to trimming and J lost 2 bases, with 12 bases between them. The TCR was taken from a human donor with melanoma. Sequenced here: CD8+ T cells sorted from blood (inferred from file names), sampled from a patient given nivolumab and ipilimumab in sequence. V and J are TRBV2 and TRBJ2-1, with D uncertain. The CDR3 DNA reads TGTGCCAGCAGTGCAAACTCCCTACCCTACAATGAGCAGTTCTTC. Its translation is CASSANSLPYNEQFF. The full variable domain, its missing parts supplied by reference TRBV2 and TRBJ2-1, is EPEVTQTPSHQVTQMGQEVILRCVPISNHLYFYWYRQILGQKVEFLVSFYNNEISEKSEIFDDQFSVERPDGSNFTLKIRSTKLEDSAMYFCASSANSLPYNEQFFGPGTRLTVL.